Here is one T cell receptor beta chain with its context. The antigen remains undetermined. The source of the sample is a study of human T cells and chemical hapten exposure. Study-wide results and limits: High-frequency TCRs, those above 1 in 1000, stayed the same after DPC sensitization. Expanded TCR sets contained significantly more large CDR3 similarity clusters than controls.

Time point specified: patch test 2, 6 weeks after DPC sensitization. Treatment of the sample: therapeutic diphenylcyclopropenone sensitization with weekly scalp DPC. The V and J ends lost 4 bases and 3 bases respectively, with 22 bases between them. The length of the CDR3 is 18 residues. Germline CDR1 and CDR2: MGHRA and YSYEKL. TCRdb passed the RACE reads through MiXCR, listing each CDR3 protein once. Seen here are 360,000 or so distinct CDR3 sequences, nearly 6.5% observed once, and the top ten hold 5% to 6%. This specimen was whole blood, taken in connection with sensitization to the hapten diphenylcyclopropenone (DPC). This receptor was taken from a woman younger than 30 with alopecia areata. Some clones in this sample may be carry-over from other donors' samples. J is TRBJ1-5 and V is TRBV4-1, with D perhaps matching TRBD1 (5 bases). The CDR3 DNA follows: TGCGCCAGCAGCCGCCTGAAATCTACAGGAGACCTCAATCAGCCCCAGCATTTT. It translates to CASSRLKSTGDLNQPQHF.